Given below is one T cell receptor (beta chain) in context. Antigen specificity is unknown. This entry comes from a study of vaccination and CD4 T cells after COVID-19. The time point denotes: late sampling 161 to 241 days after vaccination in a few convalescent patients. Specified treatment: roughly 10-day PBMC culture with coronavirus spike peptide pools or control peptides (ViraFEST assay). Sequenced with the Oncomine TCR Beta short-read assay was DNA taken from cultured CD4+ T cells. TCRdb re-called the PCR reads with MiXCR, one entry per CDR3 protein. The top ten hold about 7% of the sample, which has around 27,000 distinct CDR3 sequences, 25% to 35% seen once. The sample was CD4+ T cells from blood, cultured in vitro, taken about 7 months after SARS-CoV-2 vaccination. The sequence was collected from a human donor who had recovered from COVID-19.

The DNA of the CDR3 is TGCAGTGCTAACAGGCTCAATCAGCCCCAGCATTTT. It codes for CSANRLNQPQHF. The genes are TRBV20-1 and TRBJ1-5; TRBD1 might be the D (5 bases). The V gene lost 4 bases and the J gene lost 3 bases, with 7 bases spanning the gap. The CDR3 totals 12 residues. CDR1 is DFQATT, CDR2 SNEGSKA, per germline (reference sequence).